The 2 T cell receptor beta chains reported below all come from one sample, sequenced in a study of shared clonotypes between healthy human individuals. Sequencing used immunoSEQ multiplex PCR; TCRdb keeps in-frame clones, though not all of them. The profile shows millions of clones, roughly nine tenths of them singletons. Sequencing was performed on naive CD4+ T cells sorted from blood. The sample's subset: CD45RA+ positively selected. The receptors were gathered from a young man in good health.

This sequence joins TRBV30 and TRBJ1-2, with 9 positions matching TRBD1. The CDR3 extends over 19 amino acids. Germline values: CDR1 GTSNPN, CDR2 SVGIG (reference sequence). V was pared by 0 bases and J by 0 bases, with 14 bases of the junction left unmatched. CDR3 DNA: TGTGCCTGGAGTGTCTTACCCGGGACAGGGTTCAACCCTAACTATGGCTACACCTTC. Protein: CAWSVLPGTGFNPNYGYTF.

CDR3 coding DNA: TGTGCCAGCAGCTTCCACCAGGGGGATTTCTACGAGCAGTACTTC. Its protein is CASSFHQGDFYEQYF. This chain connects TRBV11-2 to TRBJ2-7, with TRBD1 matching 7 bases. V shed 3 bases and J 3 bases; nucleotides not matched to a gene: 8. This CDR3 is 15 amino acids long. Per germline, CDR1 SGHAT and CDR2 FQNNGV.